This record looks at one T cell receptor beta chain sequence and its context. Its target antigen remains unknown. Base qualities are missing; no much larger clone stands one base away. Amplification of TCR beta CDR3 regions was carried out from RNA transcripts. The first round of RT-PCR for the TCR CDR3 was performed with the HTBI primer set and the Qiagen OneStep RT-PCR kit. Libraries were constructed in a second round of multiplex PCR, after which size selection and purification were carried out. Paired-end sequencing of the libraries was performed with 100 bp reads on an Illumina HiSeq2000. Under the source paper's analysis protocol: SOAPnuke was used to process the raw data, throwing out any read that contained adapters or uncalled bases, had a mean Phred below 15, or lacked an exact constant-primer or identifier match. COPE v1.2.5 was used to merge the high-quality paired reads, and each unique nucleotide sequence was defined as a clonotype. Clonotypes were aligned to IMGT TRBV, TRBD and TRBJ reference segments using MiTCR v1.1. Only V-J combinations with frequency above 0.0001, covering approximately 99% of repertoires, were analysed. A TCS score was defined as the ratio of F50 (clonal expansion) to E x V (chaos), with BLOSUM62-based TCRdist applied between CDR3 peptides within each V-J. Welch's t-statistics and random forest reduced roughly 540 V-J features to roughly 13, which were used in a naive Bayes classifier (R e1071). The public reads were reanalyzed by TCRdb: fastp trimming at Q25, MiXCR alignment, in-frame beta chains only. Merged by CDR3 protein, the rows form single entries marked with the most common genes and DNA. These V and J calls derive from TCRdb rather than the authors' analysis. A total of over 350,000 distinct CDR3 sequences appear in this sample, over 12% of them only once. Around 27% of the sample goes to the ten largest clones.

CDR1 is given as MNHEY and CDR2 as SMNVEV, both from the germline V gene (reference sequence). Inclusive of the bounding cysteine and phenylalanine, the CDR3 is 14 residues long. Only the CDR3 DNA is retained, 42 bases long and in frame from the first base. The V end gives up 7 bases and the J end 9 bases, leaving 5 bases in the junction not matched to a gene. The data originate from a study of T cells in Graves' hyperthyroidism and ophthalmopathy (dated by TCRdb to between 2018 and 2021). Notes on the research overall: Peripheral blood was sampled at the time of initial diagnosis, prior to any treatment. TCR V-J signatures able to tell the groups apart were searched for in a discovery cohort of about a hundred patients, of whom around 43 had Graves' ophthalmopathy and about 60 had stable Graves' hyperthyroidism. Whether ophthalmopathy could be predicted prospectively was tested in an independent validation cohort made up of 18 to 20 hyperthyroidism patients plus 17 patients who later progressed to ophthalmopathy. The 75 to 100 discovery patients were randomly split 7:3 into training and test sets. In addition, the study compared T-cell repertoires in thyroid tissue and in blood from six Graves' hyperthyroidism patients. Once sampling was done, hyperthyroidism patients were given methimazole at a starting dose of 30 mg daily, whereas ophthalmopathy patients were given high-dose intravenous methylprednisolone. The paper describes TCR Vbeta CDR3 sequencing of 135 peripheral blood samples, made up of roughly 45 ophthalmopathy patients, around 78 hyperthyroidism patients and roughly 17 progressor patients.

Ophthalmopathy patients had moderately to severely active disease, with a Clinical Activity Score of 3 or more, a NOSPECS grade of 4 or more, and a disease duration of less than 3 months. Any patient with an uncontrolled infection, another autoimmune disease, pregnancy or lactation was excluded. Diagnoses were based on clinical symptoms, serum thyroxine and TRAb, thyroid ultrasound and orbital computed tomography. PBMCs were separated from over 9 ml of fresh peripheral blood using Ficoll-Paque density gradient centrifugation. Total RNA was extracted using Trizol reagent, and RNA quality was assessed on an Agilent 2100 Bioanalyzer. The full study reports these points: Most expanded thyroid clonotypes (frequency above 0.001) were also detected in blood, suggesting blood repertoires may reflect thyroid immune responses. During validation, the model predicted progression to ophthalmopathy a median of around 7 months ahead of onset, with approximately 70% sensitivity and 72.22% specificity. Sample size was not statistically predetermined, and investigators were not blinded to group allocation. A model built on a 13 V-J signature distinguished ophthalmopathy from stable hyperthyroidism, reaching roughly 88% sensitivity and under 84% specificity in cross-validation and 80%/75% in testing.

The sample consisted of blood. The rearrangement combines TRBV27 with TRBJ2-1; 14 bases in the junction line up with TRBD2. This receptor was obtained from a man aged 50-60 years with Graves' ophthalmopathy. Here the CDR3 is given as CASKLGTSGGEQFF. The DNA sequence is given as TGTGCCAGCAAACTTGGGACTAGCGGGGGTGAGCAGTTCTTC.